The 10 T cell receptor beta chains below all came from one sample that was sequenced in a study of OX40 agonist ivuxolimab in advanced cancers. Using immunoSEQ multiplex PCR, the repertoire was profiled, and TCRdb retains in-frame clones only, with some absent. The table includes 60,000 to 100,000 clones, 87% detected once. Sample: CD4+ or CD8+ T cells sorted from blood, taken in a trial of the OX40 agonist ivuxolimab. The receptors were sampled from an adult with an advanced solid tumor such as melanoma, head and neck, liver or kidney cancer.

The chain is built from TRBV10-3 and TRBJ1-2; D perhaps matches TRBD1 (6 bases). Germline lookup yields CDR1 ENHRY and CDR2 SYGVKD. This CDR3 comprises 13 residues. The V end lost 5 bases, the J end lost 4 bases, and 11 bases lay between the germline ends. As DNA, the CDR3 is TGTGCCATCAGTTCAGGGGAGGGCTATGGCTACACCTTC. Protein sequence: CAISSGEGYGYTF.

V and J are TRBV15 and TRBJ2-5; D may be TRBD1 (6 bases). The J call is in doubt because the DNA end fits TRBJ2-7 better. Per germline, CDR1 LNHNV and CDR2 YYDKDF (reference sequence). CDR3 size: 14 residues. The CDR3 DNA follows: TGTGCCACCAGAGATTCAGGGGCTGGCTACGAGCAGTACTTC. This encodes CATRDSGAGYEQYF.

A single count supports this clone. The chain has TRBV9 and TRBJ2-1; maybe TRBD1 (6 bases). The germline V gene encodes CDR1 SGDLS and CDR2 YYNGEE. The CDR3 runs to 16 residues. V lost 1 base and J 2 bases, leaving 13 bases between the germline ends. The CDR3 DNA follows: TGTGCCAGCAGCGTAATGGCAGGGGCGACCTACAATGAGCAGTTCTTC. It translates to CASSVMAGATYNEQFF.

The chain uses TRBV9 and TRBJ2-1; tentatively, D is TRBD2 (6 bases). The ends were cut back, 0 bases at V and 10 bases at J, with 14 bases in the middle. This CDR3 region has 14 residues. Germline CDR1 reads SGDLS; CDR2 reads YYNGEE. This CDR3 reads CASSVVPAAGEQFF. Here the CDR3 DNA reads TGTGCCAGCAGCGTAGTCCCAGCGGCGGGGGAGCAGTTCTTC.

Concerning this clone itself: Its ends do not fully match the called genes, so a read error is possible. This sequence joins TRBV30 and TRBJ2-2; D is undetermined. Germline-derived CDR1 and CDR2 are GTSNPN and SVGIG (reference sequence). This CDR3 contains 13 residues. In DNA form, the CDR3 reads TGTGCCTGGAGTGGAACGAAAACCGGGGAGCTGTTTTTT. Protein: CAWSGTKTGELFF.

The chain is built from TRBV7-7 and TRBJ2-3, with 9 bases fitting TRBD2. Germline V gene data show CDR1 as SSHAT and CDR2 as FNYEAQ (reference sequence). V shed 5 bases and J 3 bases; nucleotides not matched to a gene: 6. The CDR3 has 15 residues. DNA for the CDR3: TGTGCCAGCAGCCCAGTAGCGGGAGTAACAGATACGCAGTATTTT. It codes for CASSPVAGVTDTQYF.

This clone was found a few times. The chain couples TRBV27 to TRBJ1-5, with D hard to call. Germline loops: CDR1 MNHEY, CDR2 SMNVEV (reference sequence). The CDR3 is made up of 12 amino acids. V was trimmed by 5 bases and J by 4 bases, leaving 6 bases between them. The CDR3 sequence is CASSDVNQPQHF. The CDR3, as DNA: TGTGCCAGCAGTGACGTGAATCAGCCCCAGCATTTT.

Here the CDR3 DNA reads TGTGCCAAAACAATTCTCTGGACGGAGAACGAAAAACTGTTTTTT. Translation: CAKTILWTENEKLFF. This sequence joins TRBV7-6 and TRBJ1-4, with D unclear. Germline CDR1 reads SGHVS; CDR2 reads FNYEAQ. Trimming shortened V by 10 bases and J by 8 bases, and 23 bases separated the two germline ends. The CDR3 is 15 residues long.

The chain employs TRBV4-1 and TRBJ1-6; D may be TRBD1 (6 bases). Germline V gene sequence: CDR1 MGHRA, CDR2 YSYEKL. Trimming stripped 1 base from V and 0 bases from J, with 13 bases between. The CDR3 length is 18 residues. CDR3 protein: CASSQGALGASYNSPLHF. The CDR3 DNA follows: TGCGCCAGCAGCCAAGGGGCCTTGGGGGCCTCCTATAATTCACCCCTCCACTTT.

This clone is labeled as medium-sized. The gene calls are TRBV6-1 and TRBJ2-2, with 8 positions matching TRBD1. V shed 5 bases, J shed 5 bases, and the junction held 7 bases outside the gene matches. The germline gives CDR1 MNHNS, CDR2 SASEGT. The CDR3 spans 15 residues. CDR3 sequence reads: CASSTGGTGTGELFF. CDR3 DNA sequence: TGTGCCAGCAGTACAGGGGGAACCGGGACCGGGGAGCTGTTTTTT.